This T cell receptor beta chain was identified during a study of T cells in Graves' hyperthyroidism and ophthalmopathy. This clonotype was counted many times. The antigen is not known. The CDR3 has 12 amino acids. The germline V gene encodes CDR1 DFQATT and CDR2 SNEGSKA (reference sequence). With 4 bases removed from V and 2 bases from J, the gap between germline ends came to 8 bases. Researchers amplified the TCR beta CDR3 regions from RNA transcripts. A first-round RT-PCR of the TCR CDR3 used the HTBI primer set. TCRdb recomputed calls from the multiplex PCR reads with MiXCR, one row per CDR3 protein. This table holds around 290,000 distinct CDR3 sequences, roughly 13% found once. Points from the study as a whole: Blood samples included most of the expanded thyroid clonotypes exceeding 0.001.

The chain employs TRBV20-1 and TRBJ1-1; D is undetermined. The material sequenced was blood. This receptor was obtained from a woman aged 40-49 years with Graves' hyperthyroidism. The CDR3 bases are TGCAGTGCTAAGGTAGTAAACACTGAAGCTTTCTTT. Amino acids: CSAKVVNTEAFF.